This T cell receptor (beta chain) was captured by sequencing in a study of blood T cell repertoires in COVID-19. Across the study: Acute and convalescent COVID-19 samples came from the United States, Italy and Spain.

The CDR3 runs to 10 residues. V was trimmed by 3 bases and J by 13 bases, leaving 9 bases between them. Germline CDR1 reads SNHLY; CDR2 reads FYNNEI. As handled by the study authors: Cell counts per sample came from amplifying reference gene primers. Repertoires were generated with immunoSEQ multiplex PCR, while TCRdb's copy carries only in-frame clones and drops some. V and J calls and clone size are copied from that table; D and trimming were computed from the DNA. The sample holds around 150,000 clones, around nine tenths seen once. The chain recombines TRBV2 with TRBJ2-5; a possible D gene is TRBD1 (5 bases). What was sequenced was peripheral blood. This TCR came from a woman aged 40 to 50 with acute or convalescent COVID-19. The CDR3 here is CASSDNQGYF. CDR3 nucleotide sequence: TGTGCCAGCAGTGACAATCAGGGGTACTTC.